The next 20 T cell receptor beta chains were all read from a single sample in a study of Graves' ophthalmopathy and Graves' hyperthyroidism. RNA transcripts served as template for amplifying TCR beta CDR3 sequences. Scientists carried out first-round RT-PCR using HTBI primers and then a second-round multiplex PCR. TCRdb reanalysed the multiplex PCR reads using MiXCR and keeps one entry per CDR3 protein. This table holds 400,000 to 450,000 distinct CDR3 sequences, 20% to 25% found once. Sequenced material: peripheral blood. The receptors derive from a woman aged 18 to 35 with stable Graves' hyperthyroidism.

This clonotype appeared a few times. Relative to the germline gene, one junction end is altered; a read error may explain this. The J gene is TRBJ1-2, the V gene TRBV11-2; no reliable D call. Germline V gene lookup returns CDR1 SGHAT and CDR2 FQNNGV. The CDR3 extends over 16 amino acids. CDR3 DNA sequence: TGTGCCAGCAGCTTGCACCCGGATTCAGCTAAATATGGCTACACCTTC. Translating gives CASSLHPDSAKYGYTF.

This clonotype was seen many times. The chain links TRBV30 to TRBJ2-5; D is perhaps TRBD2 (6 bases). The CDR3 is made up of 15 amino acids. V shed 0 bases and J shed 5 bases, with 16 bases lying between them. CDR1 and CDR2 from the germline V gene are GTSNPN and SVGIG (reference sequence). In DNA, the CDR3 is TGTGCCTGGAGTGTATTTGGGGGGAGTCGCGAGACCCAGTACTTC. Its protein is CAWSVFGGSRETQYF.

V is TRBV4-1 and J is TRBJ2-7; TRBD1 might be the D (8 bases). CDR3 length: 14 residues. V dropped 6 bases and J dropped 5 bases, with 17 bases sitting between them. Looked up from germline, CDR1 is MGHRA and CDR2 is YSYEKL. DNA of the CDR3: TGCGCCAGCAGTCAGAGACAGGGGAGGGACGAGCAGTACTTC. This sequence encodes CASSQRQGRDEQYF.

At least ten counts were recorded for this clonotype. This rearrangement joins TRBV6-2 or TRBV6-3 to TRBJ2-2; 7 bases agree with TRBD2. This CDR3 has 17 residues. CDR1 and CDR2 (germline): MNHEY, SVGEGT. V shed 0 bases, J shed 2 bases, and the junction held 6 bases outside the gene matches. Here the CDR3 reads CASSYSRLAVNTGELFF. The CDR3 DNA reads as TGTGCCAGCAGTTACTCGAGGCTAGCGGTAAACACCGGGGAGCTGTTTTTT.

This clonotype was seen repeatedly, ten times or more. The J gene is TRBJ2-4, the V gene TRBV7-9; D is unclear. The V gene's germline CDR1 is SEHNR and CDR2 FQNEAQ (reference sequence). Trimming stripped 5 bases from V and 9 bases from J, with 8 bases between. This CDR3 region has 11 residues. CDR3 DNA sequence: TGTGCCAGCAGCCCCCTGACCATTCAGTACTTC. Translating it yields CASSPLTIQYF.

This clonotype was seen many times. The V and J genes are TRBV2 and TRBJ2-5, with D possibly being TRBD1 or TRBD2 (7 bases each). The CDR3 has 14 amino acids. V was shortened by 7 bases and J by 2 bases, with 14 bases between the two germline ends. Germline values: CDR1 SNHLY, CDR2 FYNNEI. CDR3 loop: CASTGGGGQETQYF. The CDR3 DNA reads as TGTGCCAGCACAGGGGGAGGGGGACAAGAGACCCAGTACTTC.

This clonotype was detected many times. The rearrangement links TRBV9 to TRBJ1-1; 11 nucleotides align to TRBD1. The CDR3 has 15 amino acids. The V gene's germline CDR1 is SGDLS and CDR2 YYNGEE. V lost 1 base, J lost 6 bases, and 5 bases stayed unmatched. CDR3 DNA: TGTGCCAGCAGCGTATCCGGGACAGGGGGTTCTGAAGCTTTCTTT. It translates to CASSVSGTGGSEAFF.

This sequence joins TRBV6-2 or TRBV6-3 and TRBJ1-5; 8 bases are a match to TRBD1. This CDR3 comprises 18 residues. V was pared by 5 bases and J by 9 bases, with 21 bases of the junction left unmatched. CDR1 and CDR2 (germline): MNHEY, SVGEGT. The CDR3 bases are TGTGCCAGCAGTCGGATTTTGGGGGGACAGGTCGTTCGAGGGCCCCAGCATTTT. It is translated as CASSRILGGQVVRGPQHF.

In its sample, this clonotype was seen many times. This chain connects TRBV6-2 or TRBV6-3 to TRBJ2-2; TRBD1 agrees at 7 bases. CDR3 length: 14 residues. With 6 bases clipped from V and 5 bases from J, the junction kept 6 bases outside the gene matches. Germline assignment: CDR1 MNHEY and CDR2 SVGEGT. CDR3 sequence reads: CASRRDSETGELFF. The CDR3 coding sequence is TGTGCCAGCAGACGGGACAGCGAGACCGGGGAGCTGTTTTTT.

The rearrangement joins TRBV12-3 or TRBV12-4 to TRBJ2-7; TRBD2 is a possible D gene (5 bases). V lost 6 bases and J lost 0, with 9 bases in between. This CDR3 is 13 amino acids long. The CDR3 nucleotides read TGTGCCAGCAGCACAGCGGACTCCTACGAGCAGTACTTC. It translates to CASSTADSYEQYF.

This clonotype was counted ten times or more. This rearrangement joins TRBV6-5 to TRBJ1-5; D uncertain. The germline V gene has CDR1 MNHEY and CDR2 SVGAGI. V was shortened by 6 bases and J by 11 bases, with 23 bases between the two germline ends. The CDR3 is 15 amino acids. CDR3 nucleotides: TGTGCCAGCAGACCCTTATATAGGCGAACATGGACCCAGCATTTT. This encodes CASRPLYRRTWTQHF.

This clonotype occurred many times. The gene calls are TRBV12-3 or TRBV12-4 and TRBJ1-5; no clear D gene. V lost 1 base, J lost 0 bases, and 7 bases lay in between. The CDR3 has 15 amino acids. In nucleotides, the CDR3 is TGTGCCAGCAGTTTAGATCCAGATAGCAATCAGCCCCAGCATTTT. Translating gives CASSLDPDSNQPQHF.

The rearrangement links TRBV28 to TRBJ1-2, with TRBD1 matching over 7 bases. With 4 bases clipped from V and 4 bases from J, the junction kept 9 bases outside the gene matches. Germline-derived CDR1 and CDR2 are MDHEN and SYDVKM. The CDR3 loop spans 15 amino acids. DNA for the CDR3: TGTGCCAGCAGTTCACCGCCGGGACAGCCCTATGGCTACACCTTC. This encodes CASSSPPGQPYGYTF.

The V call is TRBV6-2 or TRBV6-3, the J call TRBJ1-2, with D possibly matching TRBD1 (6 bases). With 6 bases removed from V and 2 bases from J, the gap between germline ends came to 16 bases. Germline assignment: CDR1 MNHEY and CDR2 SVGEGT. The CDR3 totals 15 residues. The CDR3 spells CASSPHRDLNYGYTF. The CDR3 DNA follows: TGTGCCAGCAGCCCACACAGGGACTTGAACTATGGCTACACCTTC.

The V gene is TRBV24-1, the J gene TRBJ2-7; unclear D gene. The CDR3 loop spans 14 amino acids. V shed 3 bases and J shed 5 bases, with 13 bases lying between them. Looked up from germline, CDR1 is KGHDR and CDR2 is SFDVKD. For the CDR3, the DNA is TGTGCCACCAGTGATGCGCCGTTCTGTCACGAGCAGTACTTC. Its translation is CATSDAPFCHEQYF.

In its sample, this clonotype was seen many times. The gene calls are TRBV20-1 and TRBJ2-5; either TRBD1 or TRBD2 may supply D (6 bases each). V dropped 4 bases and J dropped 9 bases, with 27 bases sitting between them. The CDR3 sequence is 16 residues long. CDR1 is DFQATT and CDR2 is SNEGSKA in the germline V gene (reference sequence). The CDR3 is CSAIGGEGGPRVAQYF. CDR3 DNA: TGCAGTGCTATAGGGGGTGAGGGAGGCCCTCGGGTGGCCCAGTACTTC.

The V call is TRBV6-5, the J call TRBJ2-5; 7 bases agree with TRBD2. The V gene end was trimmed by 0 bases and the J gene end by 2 bases; junction bases not matched to a gene: 6. Germline-derived CDR1 and CDR2 are MNHEY and SVGAGI. The CDR3 spans 16 residues. CDR3 sequence (DNA): TGTGCCAGCAGTTACTCCTGGCGGGGGATACAAGAGACCCAGTACTTC. This sequence encodes CASSYSWRGIQETQYF.

This clonotype was observed many times. The CDR3 DNA reads as TGTGCCAGCAGCAGCACAGGGGGCGCGAACACTGAAGCTTTCTTT. Residues: CASSSTGGANTEAFF. This chain uses TRBV7-9 with TRBJ1-1; 9 bases are shared with TRBD1. The CDR3 runs 15 residues. Germline V lookup: CDR1 SEHNR, CDR2 FQNEAQ (reference sequence). J was trimmed by 1 base and V by 5 bases; bases with no gene match: 5.

V and J are TRBV12-3 or TRBV12-4 and TRBJ1-1; D unclear. Trimming cost V 5 bases and J 10 bases, with 14 bases left between them. This CDR3 spans 12 amino acids. CDR3 DNA sequence: TGTGCCAGCAGTACAAGAGGGTTTGGAGCTTTCTTT. Its translation: CASSTRGFGAFF.

At least ten counts were recorded for this clonotype. This chain links TRBV3-1 with TRBJ1-6; D is unresolved. This CDR3 is built from 12 residues. Trimming left V 4 bases short and J 10 bases short, with 8 bases between. Germline lookup yields CDR1 LGHDT and CDR2 YNNKEL (reference sequence). The CDR3 nucleotides are TGTGCCAGCAGCCCGTCCGGATCACCCCTCCACTTT. Translating it yields CASSPSGSPLHF.